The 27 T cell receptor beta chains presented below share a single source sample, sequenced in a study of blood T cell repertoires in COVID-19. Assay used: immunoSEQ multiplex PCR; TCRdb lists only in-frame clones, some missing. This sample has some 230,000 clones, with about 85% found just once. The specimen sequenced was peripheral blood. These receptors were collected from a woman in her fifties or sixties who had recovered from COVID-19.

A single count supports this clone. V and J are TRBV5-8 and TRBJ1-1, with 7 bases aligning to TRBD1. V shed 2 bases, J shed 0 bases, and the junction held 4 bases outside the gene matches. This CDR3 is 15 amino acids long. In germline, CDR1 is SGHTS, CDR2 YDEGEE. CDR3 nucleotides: TGTGCCAGCAGCTTATCCGGGACAGTGAACACTGAAGCTTTCTTT. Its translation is CASSLSGTVNTEAFF.

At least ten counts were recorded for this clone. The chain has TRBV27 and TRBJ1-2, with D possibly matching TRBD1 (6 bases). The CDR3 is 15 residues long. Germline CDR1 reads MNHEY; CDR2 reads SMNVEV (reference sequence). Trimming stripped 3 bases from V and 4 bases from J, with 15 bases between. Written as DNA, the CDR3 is TGTGCCAGCAGTTTGAACGGACAGCCCTCCTATGGCTACACCTTC. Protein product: CASSLNGQPSYGYTF.

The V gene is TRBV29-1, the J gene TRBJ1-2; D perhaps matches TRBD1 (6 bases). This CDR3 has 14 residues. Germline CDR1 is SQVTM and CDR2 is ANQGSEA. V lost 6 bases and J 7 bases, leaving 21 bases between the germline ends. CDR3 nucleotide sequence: TGCAGCGTCGCTCAGGGACACTTCAGGAGTGGCTACACCTTC. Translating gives CSVAQGHFRSGYTF.

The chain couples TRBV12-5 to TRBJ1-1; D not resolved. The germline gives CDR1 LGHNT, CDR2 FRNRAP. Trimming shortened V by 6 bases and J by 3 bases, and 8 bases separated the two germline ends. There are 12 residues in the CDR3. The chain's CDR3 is CASGPEDTEAFF. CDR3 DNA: TGTGCTAGTGGACCAGAGGACACTGAAGCTTTCTTT. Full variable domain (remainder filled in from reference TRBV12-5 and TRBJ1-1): DARVTQTPRHKVTEMGQEVTMRCQPILGHNTVFWYRQTMMQGLELLAYFRNRAPLDDSGMPKDRFSAEMPDATLATLKIQPSEPRDSAVYFCASGPEDTEAFFGQGTRLTVV.

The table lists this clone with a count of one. The CDR3 loop reads CASSIGPQGGSYEQYF. In nucleotides, the CDR3 is TGTGCCAGCAGCATAGGACCACAGGGGGGATCCTACGAGCAGTACTTC. This chain uses TRBV11-2 with TRBJ2-7, with TRBD1 matching over 8 bases. CDR1 and CDR2 from the germline V gene are SGHAT and FQNNGV. CDR3 length: 16 residues. The V gene end was trimmed by 5 bases and the J gene end by 1 base; junction bases not matched to a gene: 10.

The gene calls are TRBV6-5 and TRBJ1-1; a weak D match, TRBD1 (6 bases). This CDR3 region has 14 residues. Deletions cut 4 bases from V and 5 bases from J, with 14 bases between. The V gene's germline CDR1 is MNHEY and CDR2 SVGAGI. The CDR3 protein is CASSSRGRGTEAFF. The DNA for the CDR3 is TGTGCCAGCAGTTCGAGGGGGAGGGGAACTGAAGCTTTCTTT.

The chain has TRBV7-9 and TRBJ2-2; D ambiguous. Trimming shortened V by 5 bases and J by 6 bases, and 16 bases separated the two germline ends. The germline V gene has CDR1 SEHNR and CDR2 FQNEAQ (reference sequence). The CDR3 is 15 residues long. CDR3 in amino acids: CASSAVAATAGELFF. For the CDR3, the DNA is TGTGCCAGCAGCGCCGTGGCAGCGACTGCCGGGGAGCTGTTTTTT.

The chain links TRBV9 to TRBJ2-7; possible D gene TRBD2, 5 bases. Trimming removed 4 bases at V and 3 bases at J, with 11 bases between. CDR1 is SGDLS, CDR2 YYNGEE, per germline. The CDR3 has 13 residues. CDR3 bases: TGTGCCAGCAGCCCCGGGATGAGCTACGAGCAGTACTTC. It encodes CASSPGMSYEQYF.

CDR3 protein: CAWSGPPTGRSQPQHF. CDR3 DNA sequence: TGTGCCTGGAGTGGGCCCCCGACAGGCCGATCCCAGCCCCAGCATTTT. The chain links TRBV30 to TRBJ1-5, with D perhaps TRBD1 (6 bases). Trimming shortened V by 1 base and J by 7 bases, and 20 bases separated the two germline ends. CDR1 is GTSNPN and CDR2 is SVGIG in the germline V gene (reference sequence). This CDR3 region has 16 residues.

The CDR3 protein is CASSPRPDNSPLHF. The CDR3 bases are TGTGCCAGCTCACCACGGCCCGATAATTCACCCCTCCACTTT. The chain carries TRBV18 and TRBJ1-6; no definite D call. The CDR3 sequence is 14 residues long. V gave up 1 base and J gave up 5 bases, with 6 bases separating them. The germline gives CDR1 KGHSH, CDR2 LQKENI.

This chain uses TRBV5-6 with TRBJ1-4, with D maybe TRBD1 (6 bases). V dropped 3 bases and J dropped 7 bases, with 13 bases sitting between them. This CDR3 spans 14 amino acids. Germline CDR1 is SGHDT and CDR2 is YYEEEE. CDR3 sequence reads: CASSYRAMGEKLFF. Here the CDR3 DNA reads TGTGCCAGCAGCTACAGGGCCATGGGTGAAAAACTGTTTTTT. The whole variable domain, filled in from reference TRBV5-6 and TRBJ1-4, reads DAGVTQSPTHLIKTRGQQVTLRCSPKSGHDTVSWYQQALGQGPQFIFQYYEEEERQRGNFPDRFSGHQFPNYSSELNVNALLLGDSALYLCASSYRAMGEKLFFGSGTQLSVL.

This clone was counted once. The CDR3 spells CASRPGQLNSPLHF. The CDR3 bases are TGTGCCAGTCGTCCGGGACAGCTGAATTCACCCCTCCACTTT. The chain carries TRBV19 and TRBJ1-6; TRBD1 agrees at 7 bases. This CDR3 comprises 14 residues. J lost 7 bases, V lost 8 bases, and 8 bases had no gene match. From germline, CDR1 is LNHDA and CDR2 SQIVND (reference sequence).

The CDR3 nucleotides are TGCGCCAGCAGCCAAGAATTGCAGGGTGATGAGCAGTTCTTC. This gives the protein CASSQELQGDEQFF. V and J are TRBV4-1 and TRBJ2-1; D is possibly TRBD1 (5 bases). Germline assignment: CDR1 MGHRA and CDR2 YSYEKL. Trimming took off 0 bases at V and 8 bases at J, with 11 bases between the two ends. The CDR3 consists of 14 residues.

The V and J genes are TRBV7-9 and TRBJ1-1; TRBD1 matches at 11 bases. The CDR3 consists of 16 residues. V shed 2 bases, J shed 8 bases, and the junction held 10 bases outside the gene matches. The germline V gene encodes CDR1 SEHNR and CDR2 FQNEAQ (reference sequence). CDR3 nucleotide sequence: TGTGCCAGCAGCTTAATGATCGGACAGGGGGCTCCCGAAGCTTTCTTT. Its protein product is CASSLMIGQGAPEAFF.

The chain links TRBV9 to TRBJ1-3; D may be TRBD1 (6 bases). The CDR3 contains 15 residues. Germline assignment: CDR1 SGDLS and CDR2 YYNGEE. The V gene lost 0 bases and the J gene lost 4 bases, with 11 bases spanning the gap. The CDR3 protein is CASSVGTEMGNTIYF. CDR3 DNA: TGTGCCAGCAGCGTAGGGACAGAGATGGGAAACACCATATATTTT.

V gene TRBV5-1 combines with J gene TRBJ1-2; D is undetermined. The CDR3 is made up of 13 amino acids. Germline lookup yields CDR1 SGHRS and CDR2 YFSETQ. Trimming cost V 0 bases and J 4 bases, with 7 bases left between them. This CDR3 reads CASSLDSSYGYTF. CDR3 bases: TGCGCCAGCAGCTTGGACAGCAGCTATGGCTACACCTTC. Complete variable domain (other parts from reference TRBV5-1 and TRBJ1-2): KAGVTQTPRYLIKTRGQQVTLSCSPISGHRSVSWYQQTPGQGLQFLFEYFSETQRNKGNFPGRFSGRQFSNSRSEMNVSTLELGDSALYLCASSLDSSYGYTFGSGTRLTVV.

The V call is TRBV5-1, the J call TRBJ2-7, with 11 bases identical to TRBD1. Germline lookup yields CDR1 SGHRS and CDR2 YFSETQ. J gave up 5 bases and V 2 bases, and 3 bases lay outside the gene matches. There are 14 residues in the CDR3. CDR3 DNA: TGCGCCAGCAGCTTCGGACAGGGGGCGGACGAGCAGTACTTC. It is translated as CASSFGQGADEQYF.

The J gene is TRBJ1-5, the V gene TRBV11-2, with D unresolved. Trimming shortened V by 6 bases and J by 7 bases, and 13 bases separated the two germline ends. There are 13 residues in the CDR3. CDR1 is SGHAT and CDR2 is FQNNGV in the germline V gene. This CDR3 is CASSSASGQPQHF. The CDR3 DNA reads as TGTGCCAGCAGTTCTGCCTCGGGACAGCCCCAGCATTTT.

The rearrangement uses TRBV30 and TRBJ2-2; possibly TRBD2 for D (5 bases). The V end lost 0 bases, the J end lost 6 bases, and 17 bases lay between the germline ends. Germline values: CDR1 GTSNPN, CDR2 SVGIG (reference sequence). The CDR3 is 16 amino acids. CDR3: CAWSVRRLRGAGELFF. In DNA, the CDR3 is TGTGCCTGGAGTGTACGGAGGCTTCGGGGAGCCGGGGAGCTGTTTTTT.

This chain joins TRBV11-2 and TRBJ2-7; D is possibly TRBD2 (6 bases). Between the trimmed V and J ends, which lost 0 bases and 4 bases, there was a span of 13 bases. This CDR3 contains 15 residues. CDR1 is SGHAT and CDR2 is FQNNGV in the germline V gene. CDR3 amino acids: CASSLDLGLAYEQYF. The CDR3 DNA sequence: TGTGCCAGCAGCTTAGATCTGGGGCTAGCGTACGAGCAGTACTTC.

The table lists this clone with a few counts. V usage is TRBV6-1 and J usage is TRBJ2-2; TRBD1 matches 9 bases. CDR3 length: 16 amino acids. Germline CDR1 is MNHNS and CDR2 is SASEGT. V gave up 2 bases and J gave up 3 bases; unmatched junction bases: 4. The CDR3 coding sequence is TGTGCCAGCAGTGAAAAGACAGGGGGATACACCGGGGAGCTGTTTTTT. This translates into CASSEKTGGYTGELFF.

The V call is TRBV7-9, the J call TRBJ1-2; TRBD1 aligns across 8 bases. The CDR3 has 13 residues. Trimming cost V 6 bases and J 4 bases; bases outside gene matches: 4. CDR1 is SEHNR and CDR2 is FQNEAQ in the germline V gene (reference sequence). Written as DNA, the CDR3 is TGTGCCAGCAGTTTGGACAGGGTCTATGGCTACACCTTC. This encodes CASSLDRVYGYTF.

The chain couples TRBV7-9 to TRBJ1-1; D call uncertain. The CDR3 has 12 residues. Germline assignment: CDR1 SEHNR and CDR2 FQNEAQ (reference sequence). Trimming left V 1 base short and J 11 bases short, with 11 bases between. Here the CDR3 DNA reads TGTGCCAGCAGCTTAGACAGTATGGCGGCTTTCTTT. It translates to CASSLDSMAAFF. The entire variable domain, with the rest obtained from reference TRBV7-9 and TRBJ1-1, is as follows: DTGVSQNPRHKITKRGQNVTFRCDPISEHNRLYWYRQTLGQGPEFLTYFQNEAQLEKSRLLSDRFSAERPKGSFSTLEIQRTEQGDSAMYLCASSLDSMAAFFGQGTRLTVV.

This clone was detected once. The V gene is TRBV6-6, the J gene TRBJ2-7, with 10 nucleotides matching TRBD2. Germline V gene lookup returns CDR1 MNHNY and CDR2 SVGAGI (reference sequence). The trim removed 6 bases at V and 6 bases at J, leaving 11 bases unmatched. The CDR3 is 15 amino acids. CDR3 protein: CASSPQRGGQGEQYF. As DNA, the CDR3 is TGTGCCAGCAGCCCCCAGCGGGGGGGCCAGGGCGAGCAGTACTTC.

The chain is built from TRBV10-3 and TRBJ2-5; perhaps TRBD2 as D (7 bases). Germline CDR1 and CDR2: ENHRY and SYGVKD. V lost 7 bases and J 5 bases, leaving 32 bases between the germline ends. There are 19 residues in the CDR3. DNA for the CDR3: TGTGCCATCATCACCTCGGGCGGGGGACACTTCTTTAGTGTGGAGACCCAGTACTTC. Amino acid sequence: CAIITSGGGHFFSVETQYF.

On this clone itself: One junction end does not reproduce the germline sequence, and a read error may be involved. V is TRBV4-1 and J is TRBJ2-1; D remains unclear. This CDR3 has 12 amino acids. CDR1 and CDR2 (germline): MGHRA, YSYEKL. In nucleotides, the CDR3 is TGCGCCAGCAGCCAAGATCTAGTTTATCGGATCTTC. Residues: CASSQDLVYRIF.

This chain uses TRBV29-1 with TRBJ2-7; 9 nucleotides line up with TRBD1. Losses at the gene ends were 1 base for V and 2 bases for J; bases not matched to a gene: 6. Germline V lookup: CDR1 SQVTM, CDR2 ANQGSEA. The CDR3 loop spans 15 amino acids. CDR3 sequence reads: CSVEGPGQGPYEQYF. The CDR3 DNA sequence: TGCAGCGTTGAAGGACCGGGACAGGGCCCCTACGAGCAGTACTTC.